A selection of T cell receptor beta chains follows, all from one sample in a study of lung T cells in sarcoidosis with Löfgren's syndrome. TCRdb re-called the reads through MiXCR, storing one row per CDR3 protein. The top ten hold less than 2.5% of the sample, which has 58,000 or so distinct CDR3 sequences, approximately 21% seen once. The sequenced sample was CD4+ T cells from PBMCs. These receptors originate from a human donor with sarcoidosis (Löfgren's syndrome or another form), or a control subject (not recorded which). Both conserved end residues are part of each CDR3. A D gene is named only where the DNA matches it firmly. Clone size is given for some rows only: seen once, a few or many times, or a class if the clone is expanded.

cdr3_length: 16
v_call: TRBV4-1
clone_size: few
d_call: -
j_call: TRBJ2-1
cdr3_aa: CASSQESVTTHIEQFF
cdr3_nt: TGCGCCAGCAGCCAAGAGAGCGTGACTACGCATATTGAGCAGTTCTTC

cdr3_length: 14
v_call: TRBV20-1
clone_size: many
d_call: -
j_call: TRBJ2-1
cdr3_aa: CSAVTRDFYNEQFF
cdr3_nt: TGCAGTGCGGTGACCCGGGACTTTTACAATGAGCAGTTCTTC

cdr3_length: 17
v_call: TRBV20-1
clone_size: many
d_call: -
j_call: TRBJ1-5
cdr3_aa: CSARDGTVDGRNQPQHF
cdr3_nt: TGCAGTGCTAGAGATGGGACCGTGGACGGGCGCAATCAGCCCCAGCATTTT

cdr3_length: 9
v_call: TRBV20-1
clone_size: few
d_call: -
j_call: TRBJ1-1
cdr3_aa: CIRDTEAFF
cdr3_nt: TGCATCCGGGACACTGAAGCTTTCTTT

cdr3_length: 15
v_call: TRBV7-9
clone_size: many
d_call: TRBD1
j_call: TRBJ2-5
cdr3_aa: CASSLPDRGRETQYF
cdr3_nt: TGTGCCAGCAGCTTACCCGACAGGGGCCGAGAGACCCAGTACTTC

cdr3_length: 15
v_call: TRBV3-1
clone_size: -
d_call: -
j_call: TRBJ1-5
cdr3_aa: CASSQTGTDNQPQHF
cdr3_nt: TGTGCCAGCAGCCAAACAGGCACAGACAATCAGCCCCAGCATTTT

cdr3_length: 12
v_call: TRBV28
clone_size: many
d_call: -
j_call: TRBJ1-4
cdr3_aa: CASNQGQEKLFF
cdr3_nt: TGTGCCAGCAATCAGGGTCAAGAAAAACTGTTTTTT

cdr3_length: 13
v_call: TRBV5-4
clone_size: few
d_call: TRBD1
j_call: TRBJ2-1
cdr3_aa: CASSGGTGREQFF
cdr3_nt: TGTGCCAGCAGCGGGGGGACAGGACGAGAGCAGTTCTTC

cdr3_length: 14
v_call: TRBV2
clone_size: few
d_call: TRBD2
j_call: TRBJ2-7
cdr3_aa: CASRMGLASHEQYF
cdr3_nt: TGTGCCAGCAGGATGGGACTAGCATCTCACGAGCAGTACTTC

cdr3_length: 16
v_call: TRBV11-1
clone_size: -
d_call: TRBD1
j_call: TRBJ2-1
cdr3_aa: CASSSSSGTGGVGQFF
cdr3_nt: TGTGCCAGCAGCTCGTCTTCCGGGACAGGTGGCGTTGGGCAGTTCTTC

cdr3_length: 16
v_call: TRBV28
clone_size: many
d_call: -
j_call: TRBJ1-5
cdr3_aa: CASSFNTKGENQPQHF
cdr3_nt: TGTGCCAGCAGTTTTAACACAAAGGGGGAAAATCAGCCCCAGCATTTT

cdr3_length: 16
v_call: TRBV6-2/TRBV6-3
clone_size: many
d_call: -
j_call: TRBJ1-1
cdr3_aa: CASSYFGKRGGTEAFF
cdr3_nt: TGTGCCAGCAGTTACTTCGGCAAGAGGGGGGGGACTGAAGCTTTCTTT

cdr3_length: 14
v_call: TRBV2
clone_size: many
d_call: -
j_call: TRBJ2-1
cdr3_aa: CASNPTRAINEQFF
cdr3_nt: TGTGCCAGCAATCCGACTAGAGCTATCAATGAGCAGTTCTTC

cdr3_length: 13
v_call: TRBV27
clone_size: -
d_call: -
j_call: TRBJ2-5
cdr3_aa: CASSITGVEIQYF
cdr3_nt: TGTGCTAGCAGTATAACAGGAGTGGAGATCCAGTACTTC

cdr3_length: 14
v_call: TRBV7-9
clone_size: many
d_call: -
j_call: TRBJ1-5
cdr3_aa: CASSLGVPNQPQHF
cdr3_nt: TGTGCCAGCAGCTTAGGGGTCCCGAATCAGCCCCAGCATTTT

cdr3_length: 16
v_call: TRBV18
clone_size: -
d_call: TRBD1
j_call: TRBJ2-1
cdr3_aa: CASSPDRGFPYNEQFF
cdr3_nt: TGTGCCAGCTCGCCTGACAGGGGCTTCCCTTACAATGAGCAGTTCTTC

cdr3_length: 14
v_call: TRBV27
clone_size: many
d_call: TRBD1
j_call: TRBJ2-5
cdr3_aa: CASSLWDREETQYF
cdr3_nt: TGTGCCAGCAGTTTGTGGGACAGGGAAGAGACCCAGTACTTC

cdr3_length: 13
v_call: TRBV20-1
clone_size: many
d_call: TRBD1
j_call: TRBJ1-3
cdr3_aa: CSARETGASTIYF
cdr3_nt: TGCAGTGCTAGAGAGACAGGGGCGTCCACCATATATTTT

cdr3_length: 12
v_call: TRBV12-3/TRBV12-4
clone_size: many
d_call: TRBD1
j_call: TRBJ1-2
cdr3_aa: CASSLMGQGYTF
cdr3_nt: TGTGCCAGCAGTTTAATGGGACAGGGCTACACCTTC

cdr3_length: 15
v_call: TRBV28
clone_size: many
d_call: TRBD1
j_call: TRBJ1-5
cdr3_aa: CASSPPQGAGQPQHF
cdr3_nt: TGTGCCAGCAGTCCTCCCCAGGGGGCGGGTCAGCCCCAGCATTTT

cdr3_length: 13
v_call: TRBV29-1
clone_size: few
d_call: -
j_call: TRBJ2-4
cdr3_aa: CSVEGQAQNIQYF
cdr3_nt: TGCAGCGTTGAAGGGCAGGCCCAAAACATTCAGTACTTC

cdr3_length: 13
v_call: TRBV2
clone_size: -
d_call: -
j_call: TRBJ1-2
cdr3_aa: CASTPGGGLGYTF
cdr3_nt: TGTGCCAGCACCCCGGGTGGGGGGCTTGGCTACACCTTC

cdr3_length: 16
v_call: TRBV6-1
clone_size: many
d_call: TRBD2
j_call: TRBJ2-1
cdr3_aa: CASSTRLAGGGNEQFF
cdr3_nt: TGTGCCAGCAGTACCCGACTAGCGGGAGGCGGCAATGAGCAGTTCTTC

cdr3_length: 14
v_call: TRBV27
clone_size: many
d_call: -
j_call: TRBJ1-1
cdr3_aa: CASSLRRENTEAFF
cdr3_nt: TGTGCCAGCAGTCTCAGACGGGAGAACACTGAAGCTTTCTTT

cdr3_length: 15
v_call: TRBV5-1
clone_size: -
d_call: -
j_call: TRBJ1-1
cdr3_aa: CASSLFVGSNTEAFF
cdr3_nt: TGCGCCAGCAGCTTGTTTGTAGGATCGAACACTGAAGCTTTCTTT

cdr3_length: 12
v_call: TRBV2
clone_size: many
d_call: -
j_call: TRBJ1-1
cdr3_aa: CASSRQNTEAFF
cdr3_nt: TGTGCCAGCAGTCGACAGAACACTGAAGCTTTCTTT

cdr3_length: 12
v_call: TRBV2
clone_size: many
d_call: -
j_call: TRBJ1-1
cdr3_aa: CASSERAGKAFF
cdr3_nt: TGTGCCAGCAGTGAAAGGGCAGGGAAGGCTTTCTTT

cdr3_length: 15
v_call: TRBV5-4
clone_size: -
d_call: TRBD2
j_call: TRBJ2-1
cdr3_aa: CASSSGRESFNGQFF
cdr3_nt: TGTGCCAGCAGCTCCGGGCGGGAGTCCTTCAATGGGCAGTTCTTC

cdr3_length: 14
v_call: TRBV4-2
clone_size: -
d_call: -
j_call: TRBJ1-4
cdr3_aa: CASSQGQNNEKLFF
cdr3_nt: TGTGCCAGCAGCCAAGGACAGAATAATGAAAAACTGTTTTTT